This T cell receptor beta chain derives from a study of T cells after yellow fever vaccination. The overall study: Fractions of limited cellularity were prepared by means of SMART-Seq v4 Ultra Low Input. Study-wide results and limits: By day 5 rather than day 15, the secondary response had peaked, though it was weaker. Primary-vaccination clones mostly resurfaced post-booster (around 96% CD4, about 87% CD8).

Template-switching 5'RACE yielded the TCR cDNA; a universal primer site and UMIs were added in the process. TCRdb processed the 5' RACE reads anew with MiXCR; each CDR3 protein has one entry. The sample lists about 340,000 distinct CDR3 sequences; about an eighth were seen once. The CDR3 has 14 residues. V lost 6 bases and J lost 7, with 16 bases in between. In this sample, this clonotype turned up a few times. Antigen specificity is unknown. V usage is TRBV12-3 or TRBV12-4 and J usage is TRBJ1-3; D may be TRBD1 (5 bases). The source material was CD4+ T cells sorted from PBMCs, sampled 15 days after the yellow fever booster vaccination. This TCR came from a man between 18 and 35 years old who received the YFV17D yellow fever vaccine. The CDR3 coding sequence is TGTGCCAGCAGCCGGGGGACTACGGTCAACACCATATATTTT. Amino acid sequence: CASSRGTTVNTIYF.